This paragraph covers one T cell receptor (beta chain) sequence. In the original processing: It was from reference gene primer amplification that nucleated cell counts were estimated. The table came from immunoSEQ multiplex PCR; TCRdb's copy has only in-frame clones and leaves some out. The V and J calls and clone size were taken over from that table, and D and trimming were inferred from the DNA. The sample lists 100,000 to 150,000 clones; 88% were seen once. CDR1 and CDR2 (germline): SGHNT, YYREEE (reference sequence). J lost 1 base, V lost 2 bases, and 6 bases had no gene match. The CDR3 length is 16 residues. This sample is drawn from a study of blood T cell repertoires in COVID-19. Whole-study context: Samples came from the United States, Italy and Spain, spanning acute and convalescent COVID-19. T cells, B-cell-depleted T cells, or PBMCs provided the cDNA or gDNA that served as material.

Material for sequencing was peripheral blood. The source is a human donor in a cohort sampled during active COVID-19. This sequence joins TRBV5-4 and TRBJ2-4, with 7 bases identical to TRBD1. Written as DNA, the CDR3 is TGTGCCAGCAGCTTAGCTACACAGGGGGCCAAAAACATTCAGTACTTC. Its translation: CASSLATQGAKNIQYF.